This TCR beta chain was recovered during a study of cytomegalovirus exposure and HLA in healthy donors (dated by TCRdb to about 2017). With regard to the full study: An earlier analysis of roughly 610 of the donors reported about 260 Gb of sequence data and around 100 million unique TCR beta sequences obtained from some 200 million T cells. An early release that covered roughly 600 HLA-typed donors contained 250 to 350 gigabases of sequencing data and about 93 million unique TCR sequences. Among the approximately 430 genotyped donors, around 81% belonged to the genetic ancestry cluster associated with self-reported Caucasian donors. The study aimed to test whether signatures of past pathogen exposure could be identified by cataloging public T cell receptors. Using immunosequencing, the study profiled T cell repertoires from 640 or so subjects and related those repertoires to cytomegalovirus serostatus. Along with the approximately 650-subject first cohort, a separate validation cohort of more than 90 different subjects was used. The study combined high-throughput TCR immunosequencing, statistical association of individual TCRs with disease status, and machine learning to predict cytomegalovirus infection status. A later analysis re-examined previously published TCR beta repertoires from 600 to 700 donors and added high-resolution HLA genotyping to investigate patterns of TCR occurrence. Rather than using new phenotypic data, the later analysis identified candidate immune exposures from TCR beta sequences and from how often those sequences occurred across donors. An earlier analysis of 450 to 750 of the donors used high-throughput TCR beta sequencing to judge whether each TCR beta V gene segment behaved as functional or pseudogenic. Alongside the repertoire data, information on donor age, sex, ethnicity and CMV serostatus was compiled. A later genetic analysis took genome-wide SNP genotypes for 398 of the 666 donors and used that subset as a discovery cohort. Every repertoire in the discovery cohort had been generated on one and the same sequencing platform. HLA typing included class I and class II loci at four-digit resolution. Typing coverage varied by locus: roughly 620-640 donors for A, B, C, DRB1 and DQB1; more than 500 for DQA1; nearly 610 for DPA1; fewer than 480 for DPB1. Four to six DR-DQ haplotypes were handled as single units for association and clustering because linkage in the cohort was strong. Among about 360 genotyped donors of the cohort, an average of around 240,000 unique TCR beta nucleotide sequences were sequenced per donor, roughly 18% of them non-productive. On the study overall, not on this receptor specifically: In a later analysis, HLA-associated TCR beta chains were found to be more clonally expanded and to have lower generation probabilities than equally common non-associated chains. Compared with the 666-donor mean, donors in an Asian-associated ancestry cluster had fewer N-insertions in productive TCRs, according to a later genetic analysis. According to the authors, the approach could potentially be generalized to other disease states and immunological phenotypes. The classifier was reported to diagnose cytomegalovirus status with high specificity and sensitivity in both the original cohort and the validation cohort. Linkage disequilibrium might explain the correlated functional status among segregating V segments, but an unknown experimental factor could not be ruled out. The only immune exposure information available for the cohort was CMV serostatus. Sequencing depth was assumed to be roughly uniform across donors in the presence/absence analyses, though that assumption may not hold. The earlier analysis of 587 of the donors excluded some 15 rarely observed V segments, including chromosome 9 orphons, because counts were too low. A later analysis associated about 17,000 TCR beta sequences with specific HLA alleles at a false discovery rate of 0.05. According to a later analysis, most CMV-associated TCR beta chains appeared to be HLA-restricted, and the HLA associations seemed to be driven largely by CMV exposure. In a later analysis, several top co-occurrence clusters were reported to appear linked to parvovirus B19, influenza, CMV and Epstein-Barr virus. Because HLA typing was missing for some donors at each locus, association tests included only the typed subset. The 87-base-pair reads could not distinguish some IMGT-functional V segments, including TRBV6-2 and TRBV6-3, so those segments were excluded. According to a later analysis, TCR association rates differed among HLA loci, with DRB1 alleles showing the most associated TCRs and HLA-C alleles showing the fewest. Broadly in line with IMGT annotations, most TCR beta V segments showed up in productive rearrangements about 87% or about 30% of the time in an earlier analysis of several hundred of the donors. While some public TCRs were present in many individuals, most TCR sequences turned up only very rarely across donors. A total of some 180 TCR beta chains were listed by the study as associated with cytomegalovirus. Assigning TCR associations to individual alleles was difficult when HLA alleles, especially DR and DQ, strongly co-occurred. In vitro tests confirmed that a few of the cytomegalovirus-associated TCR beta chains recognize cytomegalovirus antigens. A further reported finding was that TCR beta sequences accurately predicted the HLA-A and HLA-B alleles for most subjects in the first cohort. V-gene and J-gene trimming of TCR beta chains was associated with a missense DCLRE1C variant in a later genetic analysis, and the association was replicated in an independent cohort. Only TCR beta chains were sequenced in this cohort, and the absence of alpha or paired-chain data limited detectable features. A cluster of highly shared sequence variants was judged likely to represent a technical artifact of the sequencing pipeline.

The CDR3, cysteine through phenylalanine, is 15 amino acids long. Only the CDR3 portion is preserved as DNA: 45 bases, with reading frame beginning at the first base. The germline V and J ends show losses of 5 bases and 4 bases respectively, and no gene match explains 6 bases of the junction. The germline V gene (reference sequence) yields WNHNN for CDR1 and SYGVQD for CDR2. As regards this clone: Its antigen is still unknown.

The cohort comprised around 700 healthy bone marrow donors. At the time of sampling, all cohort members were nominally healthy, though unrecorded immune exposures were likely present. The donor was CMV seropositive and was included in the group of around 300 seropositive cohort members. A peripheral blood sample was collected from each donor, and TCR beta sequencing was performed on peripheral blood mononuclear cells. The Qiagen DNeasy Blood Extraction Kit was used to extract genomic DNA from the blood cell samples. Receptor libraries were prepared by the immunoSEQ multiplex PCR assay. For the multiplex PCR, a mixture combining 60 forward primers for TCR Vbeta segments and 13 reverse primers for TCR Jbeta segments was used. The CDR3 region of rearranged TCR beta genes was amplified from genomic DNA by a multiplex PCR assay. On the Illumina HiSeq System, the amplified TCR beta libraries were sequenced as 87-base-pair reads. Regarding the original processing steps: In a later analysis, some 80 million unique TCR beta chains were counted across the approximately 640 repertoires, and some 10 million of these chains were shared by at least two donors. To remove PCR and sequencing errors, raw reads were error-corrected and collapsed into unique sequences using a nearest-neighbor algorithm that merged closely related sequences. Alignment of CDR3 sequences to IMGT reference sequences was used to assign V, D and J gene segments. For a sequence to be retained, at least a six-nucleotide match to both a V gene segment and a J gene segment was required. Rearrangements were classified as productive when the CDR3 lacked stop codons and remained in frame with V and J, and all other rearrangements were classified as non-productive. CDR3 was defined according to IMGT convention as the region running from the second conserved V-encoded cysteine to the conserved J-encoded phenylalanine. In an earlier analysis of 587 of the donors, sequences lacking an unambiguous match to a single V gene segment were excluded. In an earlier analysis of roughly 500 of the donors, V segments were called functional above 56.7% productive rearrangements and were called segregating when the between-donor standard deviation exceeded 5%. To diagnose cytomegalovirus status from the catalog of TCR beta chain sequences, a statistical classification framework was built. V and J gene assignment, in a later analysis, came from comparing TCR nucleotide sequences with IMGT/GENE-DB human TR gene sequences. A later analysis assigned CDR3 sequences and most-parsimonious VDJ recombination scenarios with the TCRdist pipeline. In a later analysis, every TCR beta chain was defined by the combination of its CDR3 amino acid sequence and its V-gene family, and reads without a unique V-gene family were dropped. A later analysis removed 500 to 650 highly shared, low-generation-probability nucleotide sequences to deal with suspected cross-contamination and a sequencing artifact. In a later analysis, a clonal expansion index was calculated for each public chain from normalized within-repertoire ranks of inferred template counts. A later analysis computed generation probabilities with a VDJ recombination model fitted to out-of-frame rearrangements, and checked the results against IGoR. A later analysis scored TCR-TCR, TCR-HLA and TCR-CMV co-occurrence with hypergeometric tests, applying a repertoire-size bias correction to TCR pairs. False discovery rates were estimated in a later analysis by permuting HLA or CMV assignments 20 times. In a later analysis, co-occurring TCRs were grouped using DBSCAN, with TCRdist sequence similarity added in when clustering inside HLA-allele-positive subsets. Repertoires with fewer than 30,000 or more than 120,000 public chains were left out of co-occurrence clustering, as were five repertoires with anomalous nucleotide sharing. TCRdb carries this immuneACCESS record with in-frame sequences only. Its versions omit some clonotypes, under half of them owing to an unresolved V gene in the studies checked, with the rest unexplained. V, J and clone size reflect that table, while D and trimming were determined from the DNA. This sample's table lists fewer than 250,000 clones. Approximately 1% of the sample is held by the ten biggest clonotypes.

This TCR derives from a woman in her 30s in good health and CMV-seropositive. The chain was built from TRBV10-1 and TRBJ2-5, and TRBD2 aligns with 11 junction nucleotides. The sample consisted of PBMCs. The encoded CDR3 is CASSPLAGGLETQYF. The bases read TGCGCCAGCAGTCCTCTAGCGGGAGGCCTAGAGACCCAGTACTTC.